The clone carrying this T cell receptor (beta chain) was picked up many times. TCRdb itself ran the 5' RACE reads through MiXCR, one entry per CDR3 protein. The table has about 140,000 distinct CDR3 sequences, over 15% seen once; the top ten hold approximately 2.3%. V lost 0 bases to trimming and J lost 5 bases, with 20 bases between them. Germline loops: CDR1 LGHDT, CDR2 YNNKEL (reference sequence). This CDR3 spans 17 amino acids. These data come from a study of T-cell memory formation after mild COVID-19. The TCR sequence derives from an adult woman who had mild COVID-19 (a few samples of this study predate the infection). Cell type and time point are not known. The gene calls are TRBV3-1 and TRBJ2-7; possible D gene TRBD1, 6 bases. The sequencing sample was made of PBMCs or a T cell subset sorted from them (not recorded which). The DNA of the CDR3 is TGTGCCAGCAGCCAAGACTTGATACAGGGATATCGCAACGAGCAGTACTTC. This translates into CASSQDLIQGYRNEQYF.